What follows is one T cell receptor beta chain and its context. What this receptor recognizes is not known. No base quality information exists; no much larger clone differs at one position. This sample was taken from a study of response to subunit inactivated influenza vaccine (dated 2018 in TCRdb). Regarding the study in general: Deep quantitative T cell receptor repertoire profiling was used in the study to track responses to a trivalent subunit inactivated influenza vaccine.

Taken with the paper, the label for time point translates to: approximately 45 days after influenza vaccine administration. What the authors observed across the whole study: It was suggested by the authors that each seasonal influenza vaccination may recruit only a limited number of new T cells.

The method behind the library was RT-PCR. Sequencing was performed on an Illumina HiSeq 2500. The raw public data were reprocessed by TCRdb itself: fastp quality trimming at Q25, MiXCR clonotype calling, in-frame beta chains only. Rows with one shared CDR3 protein collapse into an entry with the most common genes and DNA. This sample holds some 480,000 distinct CDR3 sequences; approximately 10% were observed only once. The top ten constitute approximately 12% of the sample. CDR1 and CDR2 were assigned from the germline V gene as SQVTM and ANQGSEA. V is shortened by 2 bases, J by 2 bases, and the region joining them spans 12 bases. The CDR3 measures 14 amino acids from cysteine to phenylalanine. Solely the CDR3 DNA is kept, with 42 bases framed from the first base.

The sequenced sample was PBMCs from blood, obtained roughly 45 days after vaccination. This sequence was found in a man in his fifties who received an inactivated influenza vaccine. Donor details come from another sample of the same person, matched by shared clones. The sequence links TRBV29-1 to TRBJ2-5; the D region possibly corresponds to TRBD1 (5 bases align). The nucleotide sequence reads as follows: TGCAGCGTTGAACATACAGGAAAGCAAGAGACCCAGTACTTC. Translated, this is CSVEHTGKQETQYF.